This T cell receptor (beta chain) comes out of a study of T cell responses to AZD1222 COVID-19 vaccine. Study-wide findings and caveats: Samples come after the peak T cell response, not at day 14.

This CDR3 is built from 15 residues. Unmatched junction bases numbered 4, after V lost 3 bases and J lost 0 bases. CDR1 MGHDK and CDR2 SYGVNS come from the germline V gene. TCRdb's table, derived via immunoSEQ multiplex PCR, lists solely in-frame clones and lacks some. The table shows some 150,000 clones, with about 87% occurring only once. About this clone: Its specificity is not known.

The sequencing used peripheral blood, collected on day 0 of MenACWY control vaccination. The receptor's source is an adult in good health. This chain connects TRBV25-1 to TRBJ1-2, with 7 nucleotides matching TRBD1. The DNA for the CDR3 is TGTGCCAGCAGTGATTGGACAGGAGCTAACTATGGCTACACCTTC. Amino acid sequence: CASSDWTGANYGYTF.